What follows are 21 T cell receptor beta chains derived from one specimen sequenced in a study of beta chain features in type 1 diabetes. Whole-study results and caveats: When Type 1 diabetes patients were examined, their TCRB CDR3s proved moderately but significantly shorter in all four CD4+ subsets.

The authors reverse transcribed all of the isolated RNA, so sequencing captured expressed TCRB transcripts. Libraries were prepared by immunoSEQ multiplex PCR; TCRdb keeps only in-frame clonotypes and omits some of them. The table records over 200,000 clones, 9.5% to 13% of them present only once. Their cognate antigens are unknown. The specimen was naive CD4+ T cells from blood. Receptor source: a man aged 25-45 years with type 1 diabetes.

This clone turned up a few times. The chain carries TRBV28 and TRBJ2-1, with D perhaps TRBD1 (6 bases). V was pared by 6 bases and J by 4 bases, with 13 bases between. The CDR3 length is 14 residues. The V gene's germline CDR1 is MDHEN and CDR2 SYDVKM. DNA of the CDR3: TGTGCCAGCAGACCAGGGGCGGTGTACAATGAGCAGTTCTTC. Its translation is CASRPGAVYNEQFF. Drawing the rest from reference TRBV28 and TRBJ2-1, the complete variable domain is DVKVTQSSRYLVKRTGEKVFLECVQDMDHENMFWYRQDPGLGLRLIYFSYDVKMKEKGDIPEGYSVSREKKERFSLILESASTNQTSMYLCASRPGAVYNEQFFGPGTRLTVL.

The chain employs TRBV28 and TRBJ1-6; maybe TRBD1 (6 bases). V was pared by 5 bases and J by 5 bases, with 19 bases between. Looked up from germline, CDR1 is MDHEN and CDR2 is SYDVKM. The CDR3 is made up of 17 amino acids. In DNA form, the CDR3 reads TGTGCCAGCAGTCCCTTATACCAGGGGCCAGATAATTCACCCCTCCACTTT. Translated, it gives CASSPLYQGPDNSPLHF.

This clone was found a few times. The chain links TRBV5-1 to TRBJ1-2, with 7 bases fitting TRBD1. V shed 3 bases, J shed 4 bases, and the junction held 6 bases outside the gene matches. CDR3 length: 14 residues. CDR1 SGHRS and CDR2 YFSETQ come from the germline V gene. This CDR3 is CASSSAGTAYGYTF. DNA of the CDR3: TGCGCCAGCAGCTCCGCCGGGACAGCCTATGGCTACACCTTC.

This chain uses TRBV5-1 with TRBJ1-2, with D perhaps matching TRBD1 (5 bases). Germline V CDR1 and CDR2: SGHRS, YFSETQ. CDR3 length: 13 residues. With 0 bases removed from V and 4 bases from J, the gap between germline ends came to 7 bases. In DNA, the CDR3 is TGCGCCAGCAGCTTGGGGGGCACCTATGGCTACACCTTC. Protein sequence: CASSLGGTYGYTF.

The gene calls are TRBV28 and TRBJ2-5; 9 bases align to TRBD1. The V segment lost 3 bases and the J segment 8 bases; nucleotides outside the gene matches: 4. CDR3 length: 13 amino acids. Germline lookup yields CDR1 MDHEN and CDR2 SYDVKM. CDR3 in amino acids: CASSLGTGTTQYF. The CDR3 coding sequence is TGTGCCAGCAGTTTGGGGACAGGGACAACCCAGTACTTC.

This rearrangement joins TRBV7-2 to TRBJ1-2, with no clear D. This CDR3 has 14 residues. With 3 bases removed from V and 3 bases from J, the gap between germline ends came to 11 bases. Germline-derived CDR1 and CDR2 are SGHTA and FQGNSA. For the CDR3, the DNA is TGTGCCAGCAGCTTTATAGTCCTGGACTATGGCTACACCTTC. Its protein is CASSFIVLDYGYTF.

This sequence joins TRBV5-6 and TRBJ1-2; 10 bases fit TRBD1. Germline values: CDR1 SGHDT, CDR2 YYEEEE. This CDR3 contains 15 residues. V gave up 0 bases and J gave up 5 bases; unmatched junction bases: 4. The CDR3 DNA sequence: TGTGCCAGCAGCTTGGACGGGACAGGGGAATATGGCTACACCTTC. Amino acid sequence: CASSLDGTGEYGYTF.

This clone was detected a few times. The chain is built from TRBV7-9 and TRBJ2-5; D is ambiguous. Trimming took off 3 bases at V and 5 bases at J, with 10 bases between the two ends. Germline lookup yields CDR1 SEHNR and CDR2 FQNEAQ (reference sequence). CDR3 length: 13 residues. The CDR3 DNA follows: TGTGCCAGCAGCTTCGGTAACCGGGAGACCCAGTACTTC. Protein: CASSFGNRETQYF.

This clone was observed a handful of times. The chain couples TRBV29-1 to TRBJ2-3, with TRBD1 as a possible D gene (6 bases). The CDR3 covers 14 residues. The germline V gene has CDR1 SQVTM and CDR2 ANQGSEA. Trimming took 4 bases from V and 1 from J, leaving 12 bases between them. DNA of the CDR3: TGCAGCGTTGGGGTCAGGGGAGGCACAGATACGCAGTATTTT. Translating gives CSVGVRGGTDTQYF.

The V and J genes are TRBV5-1 and TRBJ2-3, with D perhaps TRBD1 or TRBD2 (6 bases each). The CDR3 covers 15 residues. V was shortened by 4 bases and J by 0 bases, with 12 bases between the two germline ends. CDR1 is SGHRS and CDR2 is YFSETQ in the germline V gene. CDR3 region: CASSMGGPSTDTQYF. The DNA for the CDR3 is TGCGCCAGCAGCATGGGGGGCCCCAGCACAGATACGCAGTATTTT. Using reference TRBV5-1 and TRBJ2-3 for the parts outside the CDR3, the full variable domain is KAGVTQTPRYLIKTRGQQVTLSCSPISGHRSVSWYQQTPGQGLQFLFEYFSETQRNKGNFPGRFSGRQFSNSRSEMNVSTLELGDSALYLCASSMGGPSTDTQYFGPGTRLTVL.

Note on this clone: The same CDR3 can be traced to other DNA sequences in this sample. V is TRBV7-9 and J is TRBJ2-2; 7 bases map to TRBD1. CDR1 and CDR2 (germline): SEHNR, FQNEAQ (reference sequence). The CDR3 extends over 15 amino acids. V was pared by 5 bases and J by 0 bases, with 3 bases of the junction left unmatched. Here the CDR3 DNA reads TGTGCCAGCAGCCTTCAGGGGGCGAACACCGGGGAGCTGTTTTTT. Its translation is CASSLQGANTGELFF.

A few counts support this clone. This rearrangement joins TRBV9 to TRBJ2-2; weak D call: TRBD1 (5 bases). V lost 0 bases and J 3 bases, leaving 6 bases between the germline ends. This CDR3 has 14 residues. Germline CDR1 SGDLS, CDR2 YYNGEE. CDR3 amino acids: CASSVEGHTGELFF. Here the CDR3 DNA reads TGTGCCAGCAGCGTAGAGGGGCACACCGGGGAGCTGTTTTTT.

The genes are TRBV7-9 and TRBJ2-3; 10 nucleotides line up with TRBD2. This CDR3 contains 15 residues. Germline values: CDR1 SEHNR, CDR2 FQNEAQ (reference sequence). V was clipped by 5 bases and J by 5 bases; unmatched bases: 7. CDR3 sequence (DNA): TGTGCCAGCAGCCCCCGACTAGCGGGTCAAGATACGCAGTATTTT. Its translation is CASSPRLAGQDTQYF.

This clone was counted a few times. The gene calls are TRBV4-1 and TRBJ1-6; 7 bases match TRBD1. The ends lost 4 bases at V and 0 bases at J; junction bases unmatched: 6. Germline V gene lookup returns CDR1 MGHRA and CDR2 YSYEKL. The CDR3 runs 17 residues. CDR3 protein: CASSRGTARSYNSPLHF. The CDR3 nucleotides are TGCGCCAGCAGCCGGGGGACAGCCCGCTCCTATAATTCACCCCTCCACTTT.

This clone came up a few times. V gene TRBV18 combines with J gene TRBJ1-5; TRBD1 matches at 8 bases. Germline assignment: CDR1 KGHSH and CDR2 LQKENI. With V trimmed by 6 bases and J by 7 bases, 5 bases remained unmatched. CDR3 length equals 13 residues. The CDR3 here is CASSSQGAQPQHF. The CDR3, as DNA: TGTGCCAGCTCCTCCCAGGGGGCCCAGCCCCAGCATTTT.

The rearrangement joins TRBV6-6 to TRBJ2-6, with no clear D. Germline V lookup: CDR1 MNHNY, CDR2 SVGAGI (reference sequence). Trimming took 5 bases from V and 4 from J, leaving 9 bases between them. The CDR3 is made up of 14 amino acids. The CDR3: CASSLAAGANVLTF. DNA of the CDR3: TGTGCCAGCAGTCTCGCAGCGGGGGCCAACGTCCTGACTTTC.

This CDR3 reads CASSESWSNEQYF. CDR3 DNA sequence: TGTGCCAGCAGTGAATCATGGAGTAACGAGCAGTACTTC. The chain employs TRBV2 and TRBJ2-7; D is unresolved. The CDR3 totals 13 residues. V lost 2 bases and J lost 5, with 10 bases in between. The germline CDR1 and CDR2 sequences are SNHLY and FYNNEI.

Details on this clone: The germline gene is not matched at one end of the junction; a read error may be the cause. This chain connects TRBV10-3 to TRBJ2-5, with 8 bases fitting TRBD2. The CDR3 covers 14 residues. Germline values: CDR1 ENHRY, CDR2 SYGVKD. The chain's CDR3 is CASSYSTSAETQYF. DNA of the CDR3: TGTGCCAGCAGTTACTCGACTAGCGCAGAGACCCAGTACTTC.

V and J are TRBV7-2 and TRBJ2-1; perhaps TRBD1 as D (7 bases). The CDR3 is 11 residues long. Per germline, CDR1 SGHTA and CDR2 FQGNSA. V dropped 4 bases and J dropped 13 bases, with 11 bases sitting between them. The CDR3 DNA follows: TGTGCCAGCAGCTCCAGGGGGGATCAGTTCTTC. Translation: CASSSRGDQFF.

This clone was seen a few times. The chain couples TRBV28 to TRBJ2-7; the match to TRBD1 covers 10 bases. The CDR3 runs to 14 residues. Losses at the gene ends were 7 bases for V and 7 bases for J; bases not matched to a gene: 10. CDR1 MDHEN and CDR2 SYDVKM come from the germline V gene. The CDR3: CASTEDRGVREQYF. CDR3 DNA sequence: TGTGCCAGCACCGAGGACAGGGGGGTTAGAGAGCAGTACTTC.

The chain is built from TRBV25-1 and TRBJ2-1; D gene uncertain. V lost 3 bases, J lost 4 bases, and 4 bases lay in between. Germline assignment: CDR1 MGHDK and CDR2 SYGVNS. CDR3 length: 12 residues. The CDR3: CASSEQYNEQFF. CDR3 DNA: TGTGCCAGCAGTGAGCAGTACAATGAGCAGTTCTTC. Variable domain in full (rest from reference TRBV25-1 and TRBJ2-1): EADIYQTPRYLVIGTGKKITLECSQTMGHDKMYWYQQDPGMELHLIHYSYGVNSTEKGDLSSESTVSRIRTEHFPLTLESARPSHTSQYLCASSEQYNEQFFGPGTRLTVL.